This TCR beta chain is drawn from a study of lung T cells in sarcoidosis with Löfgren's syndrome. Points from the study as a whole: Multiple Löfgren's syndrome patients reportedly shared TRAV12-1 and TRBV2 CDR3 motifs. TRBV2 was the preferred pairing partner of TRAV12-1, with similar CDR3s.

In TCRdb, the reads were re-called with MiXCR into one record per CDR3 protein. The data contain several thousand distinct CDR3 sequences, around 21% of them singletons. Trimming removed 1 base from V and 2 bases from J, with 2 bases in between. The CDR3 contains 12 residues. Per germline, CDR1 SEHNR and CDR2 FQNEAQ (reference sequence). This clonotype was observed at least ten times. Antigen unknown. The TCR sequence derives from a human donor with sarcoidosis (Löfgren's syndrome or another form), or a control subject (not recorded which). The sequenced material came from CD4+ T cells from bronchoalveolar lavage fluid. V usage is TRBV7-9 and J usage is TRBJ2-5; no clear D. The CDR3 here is CASSLGQETQYF. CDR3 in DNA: TGTGCCAGCAGCTTAGGTCAAGAGACCCAGTACTTC.